This TCR beta chain was captured in a study of blood T cell repertoires in COVID-19. Study-wide background: Samples representing acute and convalescent COVID-19 were sourced from the United States, Italy and Spain. From T cells, B-cell-depleted T cells, or PBMCs came the material, which was cDNA or gDNA.

Per germline, CDR1 SGHAT and CDR2 FQDESV (reference sequence). Trimming left V 2 bases short and J 4 bases short, with 6 bases between. This CDR3 contains 13 residues. Original data processing: Estimation of nucleated cell counts was performed using reference gene primer amplification. Libraries were prepared by immunoSEQ multiplex PCR; TCRdb keeps only in-frame clonotypes and omits some of them. That table gives V, J and clone size, and the DNA gave D and trimming. The repertoire holds 180,000 or so clones, with roughly 90% as singletons. The sequenced material came from peripheral blood. The chain joins TRBV11-1 to TRBJ1-3; D ambiguous. The source of this sequence is a young man with active or convalescent COVID-19. For the CDR3, the DNA is TGTGCCAGCAGCTTACAAGCAGGAAACACCATATATTTT. It translates to CASSLQAGNTIYF. Using reference TRBV11-1 and TRBJ1-3 for the parts outside the CDR3, the full variable domain is EAEVAQSPRYKITEKSQAVAFWCDPISGHATLYWYRQILGQGPELLVQFQDESVVDDSQLPKDRFSAERLKGVDSTLKIQPAELGDSAMYLCASSLQAGNTIYFGEGSWLTVV.